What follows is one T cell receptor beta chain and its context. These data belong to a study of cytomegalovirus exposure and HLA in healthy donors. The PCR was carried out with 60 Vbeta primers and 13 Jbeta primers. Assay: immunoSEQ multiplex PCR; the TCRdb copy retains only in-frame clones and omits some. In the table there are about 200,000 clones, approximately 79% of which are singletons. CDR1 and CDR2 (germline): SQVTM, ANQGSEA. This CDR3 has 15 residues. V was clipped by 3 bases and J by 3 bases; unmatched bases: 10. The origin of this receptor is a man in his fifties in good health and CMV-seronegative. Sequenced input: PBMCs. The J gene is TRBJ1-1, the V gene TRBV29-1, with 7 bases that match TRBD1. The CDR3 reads CSVDGGRGSYTEAFF. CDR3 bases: TGCAGCGTTGATGGTGGCAGGGGGTCTTACACTGAAGCTTTCTTT.